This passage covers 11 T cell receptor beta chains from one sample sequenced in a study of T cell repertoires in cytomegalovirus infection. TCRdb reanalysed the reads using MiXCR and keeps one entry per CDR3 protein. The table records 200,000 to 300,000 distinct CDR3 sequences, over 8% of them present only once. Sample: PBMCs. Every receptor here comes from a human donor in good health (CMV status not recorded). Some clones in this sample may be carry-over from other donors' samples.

The CDR3 DNA reads as TGTGCCAGCACCCAAAACCTGATAACGGGACACACTGAAGCTTTCTTT. As protein: CASTQNLITGHTEAFF. The chain combines TRBV12-3 or TRBV12-4 with TRBJ1-1; D perhaps matches TRBD1 (5 bases). Trimming stripped 7 bases from V and 3 bases from J, with 21 bases between. The length of the CDR3 is 16 residues.

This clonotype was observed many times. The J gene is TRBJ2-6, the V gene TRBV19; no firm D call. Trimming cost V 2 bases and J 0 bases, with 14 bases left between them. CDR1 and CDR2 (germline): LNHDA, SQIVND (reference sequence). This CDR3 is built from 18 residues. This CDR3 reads CASSIKGSSSSGANVLTF. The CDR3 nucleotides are TGTGCCAGTAGTATAAAGGGAAGCTCCTCCTCTGGGGCCAACGTCCTGACTTTC.

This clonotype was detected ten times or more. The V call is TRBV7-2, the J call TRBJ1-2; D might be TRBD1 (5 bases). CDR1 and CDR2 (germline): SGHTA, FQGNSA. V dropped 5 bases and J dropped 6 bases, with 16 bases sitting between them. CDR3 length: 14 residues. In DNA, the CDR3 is TGTGCCAGCAGCCCCACCCGGGGGTGGGATGGCTACACCTTC. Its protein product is CASSPTRGWDGYTF.

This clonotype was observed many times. The CDR3: CASSSAERRRGTEAFF. The CDR3 nucleotides are TGTGCCAGCAGCTCCGCTGAGAGACGACGGGGAACTGAAGCTTTCTTT. J is TRBJ1-1 and V is TRBV7-8, with D hard to call. The CDR3 loop spans 16 amino acids. Trimming pared 4 bases from V and 5 bases from J, leaving 20 bases between. Germline V gene lookup returns CDR1 SGHVS and CDR2 FQNEAQ. The complete variable domain, with remaining parts taken from reference TRBV7-8 and TRBJ1-1, reads GAGVSQSPRYKVAKRGQDVALRCDPISGHVSLFWYQQALGQGPEFLTYFQNEAQLDKSGLPSDRFFAERPEGSVSTLKIQRTQQEDSAVYLCASSSAERRRGTEAFFGQGTRLTVV.

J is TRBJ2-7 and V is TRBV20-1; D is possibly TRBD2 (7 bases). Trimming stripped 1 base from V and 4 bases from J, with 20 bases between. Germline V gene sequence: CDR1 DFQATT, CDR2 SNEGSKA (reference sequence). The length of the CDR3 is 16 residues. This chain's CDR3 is CSARGPPEGGGYEQYF. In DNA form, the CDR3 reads TGCAGTGCTAGAGGGCCTCCCGAGGGGGGGGGTTACGAGCAGTACTTC.

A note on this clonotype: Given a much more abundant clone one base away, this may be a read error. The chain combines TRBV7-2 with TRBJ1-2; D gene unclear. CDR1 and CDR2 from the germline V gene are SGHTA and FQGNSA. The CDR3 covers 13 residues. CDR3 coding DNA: TGTGCCAGCAGCTTACAGGAGAACTATGGCCACACCTTC. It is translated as CASSLQENYGHTF.

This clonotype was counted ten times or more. CDR3 bases: TGTGCCAGCAGCTTAGTTGCCAAGCGGGGGATATCGGACAATGAGCAGTTCTTC. It codes for CASSLVAKRGISDNEQFF. The J gene is TRBJ2-1, the V gene TRBV11-1, with 8 bases that match TRBD2. V gave up 1 base and J gave up 5 bases; unmatched junction bases: 13. The CDR3 runs 18 residues. Germline lookup yields CDR1 SGHAT and CDR2 FQDESV (reference sequence).

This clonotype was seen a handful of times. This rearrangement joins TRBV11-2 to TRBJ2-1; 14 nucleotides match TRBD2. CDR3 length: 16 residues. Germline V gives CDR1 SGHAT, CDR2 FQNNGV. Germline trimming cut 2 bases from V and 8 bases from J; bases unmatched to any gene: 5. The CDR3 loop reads CASSLPGLAGAYEQFF. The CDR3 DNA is TGTGCCAGCAGCTTACCGGGACTAGCGGGAGCATATGAGCAGTTCTTC. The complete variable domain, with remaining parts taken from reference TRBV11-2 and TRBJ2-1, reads EAGVAQSPRYKIIEKRQSVAFWCNPISGHATLYWYQQILGQGPKLLIQFQNNGVVDDSQLPKDRFSAERLKGVDSTLKIQPAKLEDSAVYLCASSLPGLAGAYEQFFGPGTRLTVL.

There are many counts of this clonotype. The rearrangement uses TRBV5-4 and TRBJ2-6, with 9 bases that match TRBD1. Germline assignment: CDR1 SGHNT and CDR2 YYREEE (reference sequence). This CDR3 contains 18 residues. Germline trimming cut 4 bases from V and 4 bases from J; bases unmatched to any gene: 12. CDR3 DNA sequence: TGTGCCAGCAGCAAACGAGGACAGGGGCCCCCGGGGGCCAACGTCCTGACTTTC. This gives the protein CASSKRGQGPPGANVLTF.

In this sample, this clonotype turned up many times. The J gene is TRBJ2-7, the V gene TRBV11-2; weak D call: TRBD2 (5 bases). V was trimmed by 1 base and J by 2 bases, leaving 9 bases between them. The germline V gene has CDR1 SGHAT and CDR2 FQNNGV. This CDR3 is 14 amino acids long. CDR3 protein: CASSLAGMTYEQYF. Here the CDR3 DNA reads TGTGCCAGCAGCTTAGCGGGAATGACCTACGAGCAGTACTTC.

CDR3 protein: CASSLRTEAKGYTF. CDR3 coding DNA: TGTGCCAGCAGCTTAAGGACAGAGGCTAAGGGCTACACCTTC. The genes are TRBV7-2 and TRBJ1-2; weak D call: TRBD1 (6 bases). V was cut by 2 bases and J by 8 bases, with 15 bases left in between. This CDR3 is 14 amino acids long. CDR1 and CDR2 (germline): SGHTA, FQGNSA.